The clone carrying this T cell receptor (beta chain) was counted once. The sample is drawn from a study of T cell responses to AZD1222 COVID-19 vaccine. Using immunoSEQ multiplex PCR, the repertoire was profiled, and TCRdb retains in-frame clones only, with some absent. The sample shows roughly 140,000 clones, around 89% of them seen only once. The V and J ends lost 2 bases and 4 bases respectively, with 7 bases between them. This CDR3 has 13 residues. Germline V gene sequence: CDR1 SGHTA, CDR2 FQGNSA. This sample comprised peripheral blood, obtained on day 0 of MenACWY control vaccination. V usage is TRBV7-2 and J usage is TRBJ2-3; D call uncertain. The sequence was obtained from an adult in good health. The CDR3 here is CASSLSVADTQYF. The CDR3 DNA sequence: TGTGCCAGCAGCTTATCCGTCGCAGATACGCAGTATTTT.